A single sample gave rise to the 29 T cell receptor beta chains below, sequenced in a study of blood T cells in healthy people across ages. Primers used in a second PCR of about 6 to 12 cycles were a sample-barcoded 5' primer and a J-beta primer mix. In TCRdb, the 5' RACE reads were re-called with MiXCR into one record per CDR3 protein. The profile covers about 1.8 million distinct CDR3 sequences, with about 50% appearing a single time and around 2.1% taken by the ten largest. Sequencing used blood. These receptors were taken from a woman aged 40 to 50 in good health.

This clonotype was detected a few times. V and J are TRBV20-1 and TRBJ2-1, with D hard to call. V lost 5 bases to trimming and J lost 9 bases, with 11 bases between them. This CDR3 region has 11 residues. The germline CDR1 and CDR2 sequences are DFQATT and SNEGSKA (reference sequence). The CDR3 coding sequence is TGCAGTGCTCCCCGCAACGTTGAGCAGTTCTTC. Amino acids: CSAPRNVEQFF.

This clonotype was seen only a few times. The J gene is TRBJ2-5, the V gene TRBV12-3 or TRBV12-4; D is undetermined. The V end lost 3 bases, the J end lost 3 bases, and 20 bases lay between the germline ends. This CDR3 is built from 17 residues. CDR3 region: CASSFSTDVSREETQYF. CDR3 in DNA: TGTGCCAGCAGTTTCTCGACTGACGTTTCTAGAGAAGAGACCCAGTACTTC.

The sample holds a few counts of this clonotype. The rearrangement joins TRBV7-8 to TRBJ2-7, with TRBD2 as a possible D gene (6 bases). Trimming took 2 bases from V and 7 from J, leaving 18 bases between them. Germline CDR1 reads SGHVS; CDR2 reads FQNEAQ. This CDR3 contains 15 residues. The CDR3 DNA reads TGTGCCAGCAGCTTATGGAGGGTTGTTGGGGATGAGCAGTACTTC. Its protein product is CASSLWRVVGDEQYF.

This clonotype was seen a handful of times. The chain recombines TRBV6-2 or TRBV6-3 with TRBJ2-3, with 7 positions matching TRBD1. Germline V gives CDR1 MNHEY, CDR2 SVGEGT. The V and J ends lost 7 bases and 1 base, in that order; junction bases with no gene match: 8. CDR3 length: 15 amino acids. CDR3 DNA: TGTGCCAGCATCGAAACAGGGGCTCGCACAGATACGCAGTATTTT. This translates into CASIETGARTDTQYF.

V and J are TRBV7-6 and TRBJ2-3; TRBD1 matches at 10 bases. The V segment lost 5 bases and the J segment 0 bases; nucleotides outside the gene matches: 5. The CDR3 is 16 amino acids. Germline V gene sequence: CDR1 SGHVS, CDR2 FNYEAQ. Here the CDR3 DNA reads TGTGCCAGCAGCACCCGGACAGGGGGAAGCACAGATACGCAGTATTTT. Residues: CASSTRTGGSTDTQYF.

The sample holds a few counts of this clonotype. The chain recombines TRBV6-1 with TRBJ2-7; TRBD1 agrees at 10 bases. Germline CDR1 and CDR2: MNHNS and SASEGT. CDR3 length: 17 residues. V lost 4 bases, J lost 0 bases, and 9 bases stayed unmatched. In DNA, the CDR3 is TGTGCCAGCAGTGCCCTACGGACAGGGGGATTCTCCTACGAGCAGTACTTC. Protein: CASSALRTGGFSYEQYF.

The genes are TRBV6-5 and TRBJ1-2; 7 bases match TRBD1. Unmatched junction bases numbered 5, after V lost 8 bases and J lost 2 bases. There are 13 residues in the CDR3. Germline V lookup: CDR1 MNHEY, CDR2 SVGAGI. The CDR3 DNA reads TGTGCCAGCGGCACGACAGGGAACTATGGCTACACCTTC. This encodes CASGTTGNYGYTF.

J is TRBJ2-3 and V is TRBV3-1, with D maybe TRBD1 (6 bases). CDR3 length: 15 residues. Looked up from germline, CDR1 is LGHDT and CDR2 is YNNKEL (reference sequence). V gave up 2 bases and J gave up 2 bases, with 11 bases separating them. CDR3 DNA: TGTGCCAGCAGCCAATTGGACAGCAACACAGATACGCAGTATTTT. It codes for CASSQLDSNTDTQYF.

The V gene is TRBV6-1, the J gene TRBJ1-5, with 7 bases fitting TRBD1. The J segment lost 4 bases and the V segment lost 5 bases, leaving 8 bases of the junction unmatched. The CDR3 consists of 15 residues. Germline CDR1 and CDR2: MNHNS and SASEGT. The CDR3 reads CASSNKGTANQPQHF. In nucleotides, the CDR3 is TGTGCCAGCAGTAATAAGGGGACAGCGAATCAGCCCCAGCATTTT.

This clonotype has only a few counts. The CDR3 sequence: CASSESGGGNQPQHF. The CDR3 coding sequence is TGTGCCAGCAGTGAATCGGGCGGAGGCAATCAGCCCCAGCATTTT. The chain carries TRBV25-1 and TRBJ1-5; D unresolved. The CDR3 spans 15 residues. Trimming stripped 1 base from V and 2 bases from J, with 9 bases between. Looked up from germline, CDR1 is MGHDK and CDR2 is SYGVNS.

This sequence joins TRBV20-1 and TRBJ2-1; D may be TRBD2 (6 bases). Germline V gives CDR1 DFQATT, CDR2 SNEGSKA (reference sequence). The CDR3 has 13 residues. The germline V and J ends were trimmed by 5 bases and 5 bases, with 13 bases remaining between them. The CDR3 sequence: CSASAGMDNEQFF. CDR3 nucleotide sequence: TGCAGTGCTTCTGCGGGGATGGACAATGAGCAGTTCTTC.

Only a few counts were recorded for this clonotype. The chain combines TRBV6-5 with TRBJ1-2; D gene ambiguous. The germline gives CDR1 MNHEY, CDR2 SVGAGI. This CDR3 has 12 residues. Trimming took 10 bases from V and 5 from J, leaving 14 bases between them. The CDR3 coding sequence is TGTGCCATCCTGCATCCTATTTATGGCTACACCTTC. This encodes CAILHPIYGYTF.

In its sample, this clonotype was seen many times. The chain links TRBV29-1 to TRBJ2-5, with D perhaps TRBD1 or TRBD2 (6 bases each). The CDR3 totals 14 residues. Germline CDR1 and CDR2: SQVTM and ANQGSEA. V lost 3 bases, J lost 4 bases, and 15 bases lay in between. Here the CDR3 DNA reads TGCAGCGTTGAGAGTCGGGGGCGCGGAGAGACCCAGTACTTC. The encoded protein is CSVESRGRGETQYF.

The chain is built from TRBV4-1 and TRBJ2-6; D gene ambiguous. The germline V gene has CDR1 MGHRA and CDR2 YSYEKL. Trimming removed 0 bases from V and 3 bases from J, with 15 bases in between. The CDR3 is made up of 18 amino acids. CDR3 sequence (DNA): TGCGCCAGCAGCCAAGAGGGGTGGGAAATCTATGGGGCCAACGTCCTGACTTTC. The encoded protein is CASSQEGWEIYGANVLTF.

The rearrangement uses TRBV4-1 and TRBJ2-1; TRBD1 or TRBD2 may be the D gene (5 bases each). This CDR3 is 17 amino acids long. The V gene lost 4 bases and the J gene lost 6 bases, with 22 bases spanning the gap. CDR1 MGHRA and CDR2 YSYEKL come from the germline V gene. The CDR3 loop reads CASSLASSAGTANEQFF. CDR3 nucleotides: TGCGCCAGCAGCCTAGCCTCTTCGGCAGGGACGGCCAATGAGCAGTTCTTC.

In its sample, this clonotype was seen a few times. The rearrangement joins TRBV29-1 to TRBJ2-3, with D uncertain. The CDR3 covers 11 residues. Per the germline V gene, CDR1 is SQVTM and CDR2 is ANQGSEA. V was shortened by 2 bases and J by 5 bases, with 5 bases between the two germline ends. The CDR3 here is CSVEIVDTQYF. CDR3 in DNA: TGCAGCGTTGAAATAGTAGATACGCAGTATTTT.

This chain links TRBV20-1 with TRBJ2-3; 8 bases are shared with TRBD1. Trimming removed 4 bases from V and 1 base from J; junction bases left unmatched: 7. CDR1 and CDR2 (germline): DFQATT, SNEGSKA (reference sequence). This CDR3 spans 15 amino acids. The CDR3 region has the DNA TGCAGTGCTACCGACAAACAGGGGGGCACAGATACGCAGTATTTT. This sequence encodes CSATDKQGGTDTQYF.

The V gene is TRBV6-6, the J gene TRBJ2-3; TRBD1 might be the D (5 bases). The germline V gene has CDR1 MNHNY and CDR2 SVGAGI (reference sequence). The CDR3 extends over 15 amino acids. Trimming pared 4 bases from V and 2 bases from J, leaving 13 bases between. The CDR3 sequence: CASSSPGNPTDTQYF. As DNA, the CDR3 is TGTGCCAGCAGTTCCCCAGGGAACCCCACAGATACGCAGTATTTT.

This sequence joins TRBV7-2 and TRBJ2-5, with 11 positions matching TRBD2. From germline, CDR1 is SGHTA and CDR2 FQGNSA. The CDR3 has 17 amino acids. V shed 3 bases and J 5 bases; nucleotides not matched to a gene: 11. CDR3 sequence reads: CASSFSASGGIGETQYF. The CDR3, as DNA: TGTGCCAGCAGCTTTAGCGCTAGCGGGGGGATAGGGGAGACCCAGTACTTC.

The chain employs TRBV13 and TRBJ2-3; 9 bases line up with TRBD1. Germline CDR1 and CDR2: PRHDT and FYEKMQ (reference sequence). The CDR3 extends over 17 amino acids. Trimming took 4 bases from V and 0 from J; bases not matched to a gene: 8. CDR3 sequence reads: CASSSWTGEASTDTQYF. For the CDR3, the DNA is TGTGCCAGCAGCTCTTGGACAGGGGAGGCTAGCACAGATACGCAGTATTTT.

This chain links TRBV6-2 or TRBV6-3 with TRBJ2-5; TRBD2 might be the D (5 bases). This CDR3 is built from 13 residues. Germline V gene sequence: CDR1 MNHEY, CDR2 SVGEGT. Deletions cut 5 bases from V and 9 bases from J, with 16 bases between. The CDR3 region is CASSTRPSRPQYF. CDR3 bases: TGTGCCAGCAGTACTCGACCTAGCCGACCCCAGTACTTC.

This clonotype was counted between two and nine times. This chain uses TRBV5-1 with TRBJ2-5; tentatively, D is TRBD1 (6 bases). Germline assignment: CDR1 SGHRS and CDR2 YFSETQ. Trimming shortened V by 5 bases and J by 6 bases, and 20 bases separated the two germline ends. There are 15 residues in the CDR3. CDR3 nucleotide sequence: TGCGCCAGCAGAGAGGACACAGGGAATGGGAAGACCCAGTACTTC. Translating gives CASREDTGNGKTQYF.

The chain employs TRBV2 and TRBJ2-5, with 8 bases aligning to TRBD1. J lost 5 bases, V lost 6 bases, and 14 bases had no gene match. The CDR3 has 16 amino acids. The germline V gene encodes CDR1 SNHLY and CDR2 FYNNEI. The DNA for the CDR3 is TGTGCCAGCAGAGGAGTACCGCAGGGGGCAACGGAGACCCAGTACTTC. It codes for CASRGVPQGATETQYF.

The chain is built from TRBV20-1 and TRBJ1-1, with TRBD1 as a possible D gene (6 bases). This CDR3 spans 12 amino acids. The V gene lost 6 bases and the J gene lost 6 bases, with 14 bases spanning the gap. Germline V gene data show CDR1 as DFQATT and CDR2 as SNEGSKA (reference sequence). Written as DNA, the CDR3 is TGCAGTGCCATACAGGGTTCTTCTGAAGCTTTCTTT. It encodes CSAIQGSSEAFF.

The chain employs TRBV2 and TRBJ2-5; D unclear. There are 13 residues in the CDR3. The V end was cut by 5 bases, the J end by 5 bases, with 12 bases between. CDR1 is SNHLY, CDR2 FYNNEI, per germline. In DNA form, the CDR3 reads TGTGCCAGCAGTAAGGTCAGAACTGAGACCCAGTACTTC. Protein sequence: CASSKVRTETQYF.

The rearrangement links TRBV12-3 or TRBV12-4 to TRBJ1-2, with D possibly TRBD1 on 5 matching bases. The CDR3 runs 14 residues. V was cut by 6 bases and J by 3 bases, with 14 bases left in between. CDR3 region: CASRNMGVDYGYTF. DNA for the CDR3: TGTGCCAGCAGGAATATGGGGGTAGACTATGGCTACACCTTC.

The chain joins TRBV20-1 to TRBJ1-1; 10 bases line up with TRBD1. The CDR3 spans 14 residues. From germline, CDR1 is DFQATT and CDR2 SNEGSKA (reference sequence). The ends lost 4 bases at V and 1 base at J; junction bases unmatched: 3. In DNA, the CDR3 is TGCAGTGCTACACGGACAGGGGGGAACACTGAAGCTTTCTTT. Translated: CSATRTGGNTEAFF.

The chain is built from TRBV6-1 and TRBJ1-2; D gene uncertain. The V gene lost 3 bases and the J gene lost 2 bases, with 13 bases spanning the gap. The CDR3 sequence is 15 residues long. Germline lookup yields CDR1 MNHNS and CDR2 SASEGT. CDR3 region: CASSDWGEGNYGYTF. CDR3 DNA: TGTGCCAGCAGTGACTGGGGTGAAGGCAACTATGGCTACACCTTC.

This sequence joins TRBV6-2 or TRBV6-3 and TRBJ2-7; TRBD1 or TRBD2 may be the D gene (5 bases each). This CDR3 is built from 13 residues. V was shortened by 10 bases and J by 4 bases, with 17 bases between the two germline ends. CDR1 MNHEY and CDR2 SVGEGT come from the germline V gene. The CDR3: CATQLGEFYEQYF. The CDR3 DNA reads TGTGCCACCCAGCTGGGGGAGTTTTACGAGCAGTACTTC.